The rows below give T cell receptor beta chains drawn from one sample of a study of blood T cell repertoires in COVID-19. TCRdb's copy holds only in-frame clones and misses some; the assay was immunoSEQ multiplex PCR. The sample lists a few hundred thousand clones; 90% to 95% were seen once. The sequenced sample consisted of PBMCs or T cells enriched from blood (not recorded which). The receptor set was obtained from a woman in her 40s who had been exposed to COVID-19. The CDR3 runs from the conserved cysteine through the conserved F or W. A D gene is named only where the DNA matches it firmly. Expanded clones get a size class; other rows say once, few or many, or leave the size out.

size	V	D	J	DNA	CDR3
-	TRBV27	-	TRBJ1-1	TGTGCCAGCAGTCCCCTCGGGAATTCGAACACTGAAGCTTTCTTT	CASSPLGNSNTEAFF
-	TRBV7-3	-	TRBJ2-3	TGTGCCAGCAGCTTAATCCGCGGGGGCACAGATACGCAGTATTTT	CASSLIRGGTDTQYF
-	TRBV19	TRBD1	TRBJ1-1	TGTGCCAGTAGTCCCGGGACAGGGGGGATTGAAGCTTTCTTT	CASSPGTGGIEAFF
-	TRBV3-1/TRBV3-2	-	TRBJ2-6	TGTGCCAGCAGCCAAGAGCGTAAATCTGGGGCCAACGTCCTGACTTTC	CASSQERKSGANVLTF
-	TRBV29-1	TRBD1	TRBJ1-5	TGCAGCGCTAACCCTCCGGTACAGGGGGCGCGCTATAATCAGCCCCAGCATTTT	CSANPPVQGARYNQPQHF
-	TRBV15	-	TRBJ1-5	TGTGCCACCAGCAGGTCCCGTATCGTGAGCCATCAGCCCCAGCATTTT	CATSRSRIVSHQPQHF
-	TRBV6-4	-	TRBJ2-1	TGTGCCAGCAGTGACTACTACAATACCTCCAATGAGCAGTTCTTC	CASSDYYNTSNEQFF
-	TRBV9	TRBD1	TRBJ1-2	TGTGCCAGCAGCTTGGGGACAGGGGGCCATGGCTACACCTTC	CASSLGTGGHGYTF
-	TRBV30	-	TRBJ1-1	TGTGCCTGGAGTGTACGACAGTTGAACACTGAAGCTTTCTTT	CAWSVRQLNTEAFF
-	TRBV13	TRBD1	TRBJ1-2	TGTGCCAGCAGGGGACAGGGGCCGTATGGCTACACCTTC	CASRGQGPYGYTF
-	TRBV3-1/TRBV3-2	TRBD1	TRBJ2-7	TGTGCCAGCAGCCCCGGGGACAGGGGCTACGAGCAGTACTTC	CASSPGDRGYEQYF
-	TRBV5-4	-	TRBJ1-3	TGTGCCAGCAGCTTGGAGGCAGGGCGCCCTGGAAACACCATATATTTT	CASSLEAGRPGNTIYF
-	TRBV5-6	TRBD1	TRBJ1-1	TGTGCCAGCAGCCCCCTCGTGGGGGGACAGGGGTTCGCTGAAGCTTTCTTT	CASSPLVGGQGFAEAFF
-	TRBV6-5	TRBD1	TRBJ1-2	TGTGCCAGCAGTTACTCCCCAGGGGGGAATCTAGGGGGCTACACCTTC	CASSYSPGGNLGGYTF
-	TRBV19	TRBD2	TRBJ2-3	TGTGCCAGTAGTATGGGACTAGCGGGACAGACAGATACGCAGTATTTT	CASSMGLAGQTDTQYF
-	TRBV7-3	-	TRBJ1-1	TGTGCCAGCAGCTTAGGGGGCCGGACTGAAGCTTTCTTT	CASSLGGRTEAFF
-	TRBV12-5	TRBD2	TRBJ2-5	TGTGCTAGTGGCCTCGGACTAGGGGACCCCAGAGAGACCCAGTACTTC	CASGLGLGDPRETQYF
-	TRBV7-3	TRBD2	TRBJ2-3	TGTGCCAGCAGCCCAGCGGGGGAGGGCACAGATACGCAGTATTTT	CASSPAGEGTDTQYF
-	TRBV29-1	-	TRBJ2-5	TGCAGCGTTTCGGGTGTAGAGACCCAGTACTTC	CSVSGVETQYF
-	TRBV5-4	TRBD2	TRBJ2-1	TGTGCCAGCAGATTGGAGCTAGCGGGAGGCGAGCAGTTCTTC	CASRLELAGGEQFF
-	TRBV6-5	-	TRBJ2-1	TGTGCCAGCAAAGTGACGGGAGACAACAATGAGCAGTTCTTC	CASKVTGDNNEQFF
-	TRBV6-2/TRBV6-3	TRBD2	TRBJ2-1	TGTGCCAGCAGTAAGCGGGAGGGCCCCAATGAGCAGTTCTTC	CASSKREGPNEQFF
once	TRBV24-1	-	TRBJ2-1	TGTGCCACCAGTGACCCTAGTGATGAGCAGTTCTTC	CATSDPSDEQFF
-	TRBV7-2	TRBD1	TRBJ1-2	TGTGCCAGCAGACCCCGGCAGGGGGCGCAAGGCTACACCTTC	CASRPRQGAQGYTF
-	TRBV29-1	TRBD1	TRBJ1-1	TGCAGCGTGGGACTAGGGGGCCCGAGCACTGAAGCTTTCTTT	CSVGLGGPSTEAFF
-	TRBV12-5	-	TRBJ1-1	TGTGCTAGTGGTCCCGTAGTAGGGGCCGGTCTTAACACTGAAGCTTTCTTT	CASGPVVGAGLNTEAFF
-	TRBV21-1	-	TRBJ2-5	TGTGCCAGCAGCCCCGAGGTAGCGGGGGGGGTAGAGACCCAGTACTTC	CASSPEVAGGVETQYF
-	TRBV7-2	-	TRBJ1-1	TGTGCCAGCAGTAGGACCGGGACAAACACTGAAGCTTTCTTT	CASSRTGTNTEAFF
-	TRBV11-1	-	TRBJ1-1	TGTGCCAGCACCGCCCTGAGGGCCCCGAACACTGAAGCTTTCTTT	CASTALRAPNTEAFF
-	TRBV7-2	-	TRBJ2-4	TGTGCCAGCAGCTTTGCAACGGGGTTTTTGGACTTC	CASSFATGFLDF
-	TRBV19	TRBD2	TRBJ2-1	TGTGCCAGCCGAGTGGGCGGGGGGGCCCGAGAGCAGTTCTTC	CASRVGGGAREQFF
-	TRBV11-1	-	TRBJ2-1	TGTGCCAGCAGCTTACTAGCTAACACTCAGCAGTTCTTC	CASSLLANTQQFF
-	TRBV20-1	TRBD1	TRBJ1-2	TGCAGTGCCCAGGGGGAGGAAAGCTACACCTTC	CSAQGEESYTF
-	TRBV7-9	-	TRBJ1-3	TGTGCCAGCAGCTTGGGGCAAGATTCTGGAAACACCATATATTTT	CASSLGQDSGNTIYF
-	TRBV7-2	-	TRBJ2-1	TGTGCCAGCAGCCATTATAGCAGCGAGCAGTTCTTC	CASSHYSSEQFF
-	TRBV7-2	-	TRBJ1-1	TGTGCCAGCAGCTTAAAAGTTGGAGGAACAGACACTGAAGCTTTCTTT	CASSLKVGGTDTEAFF
-	TRBV10-3	-	TRBJ1-3	TGTGCCATCAGTGACAGGGTAGCTGGAAACACCATATATTTT	CAISDRVAGNTIYF
-	TRBV12-5	TRBD1	TRBJ1-2	TGTGCTAGTGGTTTGGTGGACAGGCTCCTCTATGGCTACACCTTC	CASGLVDRLLYGYTF
-	TRBV24-1	TRBD1	TRBJ2-7	TGTGCCACCTCGGGGACAGGGGGCCACGAGCAGTGCTTC	CATSGTGGHEQCF
-	TRBV12-3/TRBV12-4	-	TRBJ1-1	TGTGCCAGCAGCACGGTGATGGGAGGTGAAGCTTTCTTT	CASSTVMGGEAFF
-	TRBV5-1	TRBD2	TRBJ2-1	TGCGCCAGCAGCCCTCGGACTAGCGGGAGCATCGGTGAGCAGTTCTTC	CASSPRTSGSIGEQFF
-	TRBV25-1	-	TRBJ1-2	TGTGCCAGCAGTGGCAGAGGTTTGCGCTACACCTTC	CASSGRGLRYTF
-	TRBV3-1/TRBV3-2	-	TRBJ1-2	TGTGCCAGCAGCCAAGATCGGAGAGATGGCTACACCTTC	CASSQDRRDGYTF
-	TRBV1	-	TRBJ1-1	TGCACCAGCAGCCTGAGAGGAGGGGGCAATGAAGCTTTCTTT	CTSSLRGGGNEAFF
-	TRBV7-9	-	TRBJ1-6	TGTGCCAGCAGCCCGGGACAAAGCTCCTATAATTCACCCCTCCACTTT	CASSPGQSSYNSPLHF
once	TRBV5-1	TRBD1	TRBJ2-1	TGCGCCAGCAGCCTGGACAGGGGAAGACACAATGAGCAGTTCTTC	CASSLDRGRHNEQFF
-	TRBV20-1	-	TRBJ1-1	TGCAGTGCTAGGGGCACCGGTGAAGCTTTCTTT	CSARGTGEAFF
-	TRBV2	TRBD1	TRBJ1-1	TGTGCCAGCAGTACGGGACAGGGACTCACTGAAGCTTTCTTT	CASSTGQGLTEAFF
-	TRBV7-2	TRBD2	TRBJ2-2	TGTGCCAGCAGCCTTATAGGACTAGCGGGAGCGATGAACACCGGGGAGCTGTTTTTT	CASSLIGLAGAMNTGELFF
-	TRBV27	-	TRBJ1-2	TGTGCCACCTCAGGTGGCTATGGCTACACCTTC	CATSGGYGYTF
-	TRBV7-8	-	TRBJ2-7	TGTGCCAGCAGCTTAGCGGGCAAGACCTACGAGCAGTACTTC	CASSLAGKTYEQYF
-	TRBV18	TRBD1	TRBJ1-4	TGTGCCAGCTCACCGCCGGGACAGAGCGATGAAAAACTGTTTTTT	CASSPPGQSDEKLFF
-	TRBV19	-	TRBJ1-4	TGTGCCAGTTCGTGGGGCAGCGAGGAAAAACTGTTTTTT	CASSWGSEEKLFF
-	TRBV9	TRBD1	TRBJ1-3	TGTGCCAGCAGCGCGCTCCGGGACAGGTACTCTGGAAACACCATATATTTT	CASSALRDRYSGNTIYF
-	TRBV7-2	-	TRBJ1-1	TGTGCCAGCAGCTACTTGGGGGGGAACACTGAAGCTTTCTTT	CASSYLGGNTEAFF
-	TRBV19	-	TRBJ1-2	TGTGCCAGTGAGACTAACTATGGCTACACCTTC	CASETNYGYTF
-	TRBV3-1/TRBV3-2	TRBD2	TRBJ2-7	TGTGCCAGCAGAAATGGGGTAGCGGGAGTATCAGAGCAGTACTTC	CASRNGVAGVSEQYF
-	TRBV29-1	TRBD1	TRBJ1-1	TGCAGCGCGTGGGACAGGTGGACTGAAGCTTTCTTT	CSAWDRWTEAFF
-	TRBV4-3	TRBD1	TRBJ1-6	TGCGCCAGCAGCCGGAAAAGTGGGACAGGGAATTCACCCCTCCACTTT	CASSRKSGTGNSPLHF
-	TRBV7-2	TRBD2	TRBJ2-3	TGTGCCAGCAGCCCCGGACTAGCGGGAGCAGATACGCAGTATTTT	CASSPGLAGADTQYF